These 27 T cell receptor beta chains share one sample of origin, sequenced in a study of blood T cell repertoires in COVID-19. The method was immunoSEQ multiplex PCR; TCRdb's version includes in-frame clones alone and lacks a portion of them. The sample consists of fewer than 350,000 clones, 85% of them appearing once. The sample comprised peripheral blood. These receptors all stem from a woman in her forties or fifties with active or convalescent COVID-19.

The chain carries TRBV5-1 and TRBJ2-7; a weak D match, TRBD2 (6 bases). This CDR3 has 14 residues. Germline CDR1 SGHRS, CDR2 YFSETQ. Trimming removed 2 bases from V and 3 bases from J, with 12 bases in between. In DNA form, the CDR3 reads TGCGCCAGCAGCTTTCTAGCGCAAAGCTACGAGCAGTACTTC. Translated: CASSFLAQSYEQYF.

V is TRBV12-3 or TRBV12-4 and J is TRBJ1-1; D gene unclear. The CDR3 is 13 residues long. Trimming left V 3 bases short and J 1 base short, with 6 bases between. DNA of the CDR3: TGTGCCAGCAGTTTCGTAGAGAACACTGAAGCTTTCTTT. As protein: CASSFVENTEAFF.

This chain joins TRBV29-1 and TRBJ1-1; unclear D gene. CDR1 is SQVTM, CDR2 ANQGSEA, per germline. Trimming took 1 base from V and 0 from J, leaving 9 bases between them. CDR3 size: 14 residues. The CDR3 sequence: CSVEVGLLNTEAFF. CDR3 sequence (DNA): TGCAGCGTTGAAGTAGGACTTCTGAACACTGAAGCTTTCTTT.

The CDR3 nucleotides read TGTGCCAGCAGCTTGGTCGGGGGCTACACCTTC. Translating gives CASSLVGGYTF. The gene calls are TRBV5-8 and TRBJ1-2, with D hard to call. The CDR3 totals 11 residues. V was trimmed by 0 bases and J by 8 bases, leaving 5 bases between them. Germline V CDR1 and CDR2: SGHTS, YDEGEE.

The chain carries TRBV24-1 and TRBJ1-2; TRBD1 agrees at 8 bases. Germline CDR1 reads KGHDR; CDR2 reads SFDVKD. Unmatched junction bases numbered 7, after V lost 4 bases and J lost 13 bases. The CDR3 loop spans 12 amino acids. The CDR3 nucleotides are TGTGCCACCAGTGAGAGACAGGGGCTCTTCACCTTC. Translation: CATSERQGLFTF.

The chain is built from TRBV19 and TRBJ1-1, with D uncertain. V was pared by 7 bases and J by 4 bases, with 10 bases between. The germline V gene encodes CDR1 LNHDA and CDR2 SQIVND (reference sequence). The CDR3 is made up of 12 amino acids. The CDR3 sequence: CASMRGRTEAFF. The DNA for the CDR3 is TGTGCCAGTATGCGCGGCCGCACTGAAGCTTTCTTT.

The genes are TRBV12-3 or TRBV12-4 and TRBJ2-5; D is unclear. V was clipped by 3 bases and J by 5 bases, with 10 bases between them. The CDR3 is 13 amino acids. This CDR3 reads CASSLRRWETQYF. The CDR3, as DNA: TGTGCCAGCAGTTTGCGCCGGTGGGAGACCCAGTACTTC.

The rearrangement links TRBV5-1 to TRBJ1-5; weak D call: TRBD1 (5 bases). V lost 2 bases and J lost 0, with 6 bases in between. The CDR3 runs to 14 residues. Germline assignment: CDR1 SGHRS and CDR2 YFSETQ. This chain's CDR3 is CASSFRDSNQPQHF. CDR3 DNA sequence: TGCGCCAGCAGCTTCAGGGATAGCAATCAGCCCCAGCATTTT.

Here the CDR3 DNA reads TGCGCCAGCAGAAGGACTAGCGACCGCTACGAGCAGTACTTC. This translates into CASRRTSDRYEQYF. The chain recombines TRBV4-1 with TRBJ2-7; TRBD2 matches 9 bases. In germline, CDR1 is MGHRA, CDR2 YSYEKL. Trimming at V came to 6 bases and at J to 3 bases, leaving 6 bases not matched to a gene. CDR3 length equals 14 residues.

The gene calls are TRBV6-4 and TRBJ1-3; D call uncertain. Trimming shortened V by 7 bases and J by 9 bases, and 4 bases separated the two germline ends. The CDR3 has 9 amino acids. Per the germline V gene, CDR1 is MRHNA and CDR2 is SNTAGT. The CDR3 is CASTPTIYF. The CDR3 DNA is TGTGCCAGCACTCCCACCATATATTTT.

The gene calls are TRBV4-1 and TRBJ1-2; D remains unclear. There are 16 residues in the CDR3. V was clipped by 2 bases and J by 0 bases, with 13 bases between them. CDR1 MGHRA and CDR2 YSYEKL come from the germline V gene. CDR3 sequence: CASSQSAAGSNYGYTF. The CDR3 bases are TGCGCCAGCAGCCAATCCGCTGCCGGGTCTAACTATGGCTACACCTTC.

J is TRBJ2-1 and V is TRBV15; perhaps TRBD1 as D (6 bases). Per germline, CDR1 LNHNV and CDR2 YYDKDF (reference sequence). The length of the CDR3 is 15 residues. The V end was cut by 4 bases, the J end by 3 bases, with 13 bases between. For the CDR3, the DNA is TGTGCCACCAGCACTAGTTTGGACAGCTACAATGAGCAGTTCTTC. This gives the protein CATSTSLDSYNEQFF.

The genes are TRBV7-9 and TRBJ2-1, with D possibly matching TRBD2 (5 bases). V lost 3 bases and J 9 bases, leaving 6 bases between the germline ends. The CDR3 spans 11 residues. The germline V gene encodes CDR1 SEHNR and CDR2 FQNEAQ (reference sequence). The CDR3 DNA sequence: TGTGCCAGCAGCTTCCGGGGTGAGCAGTTCTTC. It yields the protein CASSFRGEQFF.

The J gene is TRBJ2-7, the V gene TRBV18; 9 positions match TRBD2. From germline, CDR1 is KGHSH and CDR2 LQKENI. The V and J ends lost 0 bases and 7 bases, in that order; junction bases with no gene match: 10. This CDR3 is built from 16 residues. CDR3 DNA: TGTGCCAGCTCACCACCCAGTCTGGGTGCGGGGGGGGAGCAGTACTTC. This encodes CASSPPSLGAGGEQYF.

CDR3 sequence (DNA): TGTGCCAGCAGAGAATACTTCGACAGGGATGGGCAGCCCCAGCATTTT. Residues: CASREYFDRDGQPQHF. The chain has TRBV2 and TRBJ1-5, with TRBD1 identical over 7 bases. Germline V gene sequence: CDR1 SNHLY, CDR2 FYNNEI. The CDR3 extends over 16 amino acids. Trimming at V came to 6 bases and at J to 7 bases, leaving 15 bases not matched to a gene.

The V and J genes are TRBV19 and TRBJ2-6, with 7 positions matching TRBD2. Germline trimming cut 5 bases from V and 0 bases from J; bases unmatched to any gene: 10. The CDR3 is 18 amino acids. Germline V gives CDR1 LNHDA, CDR2 SQIVND (reference sequence). CDR3 in DNA: TGTGCCAGTAGTCCAATGGGGGGAGGGCTCTCTGGGGCCAACGTCCTGACTTTC. As protein: CASSPMGGGLSGANVLTF.

The chain joins TRBV7-8 to TRBJ2-5, with 11 bases fitting TRBD2. Per germline, CDR1 SGHVS and CDR2 FQNEAQ. The CDR3 runs to 16 residues. V lost 5 bases and J lost 2; bases outside the gene matches: 7. The CDR3 region is CASSPTTSGIQETQYF. In DNA, the CDR3 is TGTGCCAGCAGCCCAACGACTAGCGGGATACAAGAGACCCAGTACTTC.

This clone was detected only once. This chain connects TRBV6-2 or TRBV6-3 to TRBJ2-3; D is undetermined. CDR3 size: 16 residues. The V and J ends lost 0 bases and 2 bases respectively, with 12 bases between them. Germline V gene data show CDR1 as MNHEY and CDR2 as SVGEGT. The CDR3 region is CASSYSYSLHTDTQYF. The CDR3 bases are TGTGCCAGCAGTTACTCGTACTCCCTTCACACAGATACGCAGTATTTT.

This chain joins TRBV25-1 and TRBJ2-5, with D possibly being TRBD1 (6 bases). The V end lost 2 bases, the J end lost 4 bases, and 11 bases lay between the germline ends. Germline lookup yields CDR1 MGHDK and CDR2 SYGVNS. This CDR3 is 14 amino acids long. The CDR3, as DNA: TGTGCCAGCAGTGAAATTGGACAGACAGAGACCCAGTACTTC. It translates to CASSEIGQTETQYF. Based on the CDR3 plus reference TRBV25-1 and TRBJ2-5, the full variable domain is EADIYQTPRYLVIGTGKKITLECSQTMGHDKMYWYQQDPGMELHLIHYSYGVNSTEKGDLSSESTVSRIRTEHFPLTLESARPSHTSQYLCASSEIGQTETQYFGPGTRLLVL.

This clone was counted many times. This chain links TRBV7-9 with TRBJ2-3; TRBD2 matches 10 bases. Germline assignment: CDR1 SEHNR and CDR2 FQNEAQ (reference sequence). The CDR3 spans 17 residues. The trim removed 1 base at V and 3 bases at J, leaving 7 bases unmatched. This chain's CDR3 is CASSLVNLAGVTDTQYF. The DNA of the CDR3 is TGTGCCAGCAGCTTAGTCAACCTAGCGGGAGTTACAGATACGCAGTATTTT.

The chain is built from TRBV9 and TRBJ2-1; D possibly corresponds to TRBD2 (6 bases). CDR1 is SGDLS, CDR2 YYNGEE, per germline. V was pared by 7 bases and J by 2 bases, with 16 bases between. This CDR3 is 15 amino acids long. CDR3 bases: TGTGCCAGCTCCGGAGGGGTCTTCACCTACAATGAGCAGTTCTTC. As protein: CASSGGVFTYNEQFF. Filled out from reference TRBV9 and TRBJ2-1, the complete variable domain reads DSGVTQTPKHLITATGQRVTLRCSPRSGDLSVYWYQQSLDQGLQFLIQYYNGEERAKGNILERFSAQQFPDLHSELNLSSLELGDSALYFCASSGGVFTYNEQFFGPGTRLTVL.

As to this clone: The junction differs from germline at one of its ends, possibly a read error. The chain combines TRBV5-6 with TRBJ1-1; D uncertain. Per the germline V gene, CDR1 is SGHDT and CDR2 is YYEEEE. CDR3 length: 14 amino acids. The chain's CDR3 is CASRLEGGITEAFF. The CDR3, as DNA: TGTGCCAGCAGGTTGGAAGGAGGAATCACTGAAGCTTTCTTT.

The CDR3 here is CASSSSGGDYGYTF. The CDR3 DNA reads as TGCGCCAGCAGCTCCTCGGGGGGCGACTATGGCTACACCTTC. The chain carries TRBV5-1 and TRBJ1-2, with D perhaps TRBD1 (6 bases). The CDR3 extends over 14 amino acids. V lost 3 bases and J 3 bases, leaving 12 bases between the germline ends. Germline CDR1 reads SGHRS; CDR2 reads YFSETQ.

The chain is built from TRBV7-2 and TRBJ2-2; the match to TRBD2 covers 10 bases. CDR3 length: 16 residues. The V gene end was trimmed by 5 bases and the J gene end by 6 bases; junction bases not matched to a gene: 9. Germline values: CDR1 SGHTA, CDR2 FQGNSA. The CDR3 sequence is CASSTPSGRGAGELFF. The DNA of the CDR3 is TGTGCCAGCAGCACCCCTAGCGGGAGAGGGGCCGGGGAGCTGTTTTTT.

J is TRBJ2-5 and V is TRBV23-1; 7 positions agree with TRBD2. TRBV23-1 is annotated as an ORF whose role is uncertain. The CDR3 sequence is 16 residues long. V was pared by 4 bases and J by 2 bases, with 10 bases of the junction left unmatched. Here the CDR3 reads CASSLLGGRGQETQYF. The CDR3 DNA is TGCGCCAGCAGTCTCCTCGGGGGGAGAGGTCAAGAGACCCAGTACTTC.

This chain uses TRBV19 with TRBJ2-1; perhaps TRBD2 as D (7 bases). V was clipped by 3 bases and J by 10 bases, with 13 bases between them. CDR1 is LNHDA and CDR2 is SQIVND in the germline V gene (reference sequence). CDR3 size: 13 residues. This CDR3 is CASSMRGRDEQFF. CDR3 bases: TGTGCCAGTAGTATGCGGGGGCGGGACGAGCAGTTCTTC.

This chain joins TRBV19 and TRBJ1-5; D is uncertain. The germline V gene encodes CDR1 LNHDA and CDR2 SQIVND (reference sequence). There are 13 residues in the CDR3. Trimming removed 0 bases from V and 7 bases from J, with 7 bases in between. CDR3 in DNA: TGTGCCAGTAGTATAGAACCGGGGCAGCCCCAGCATTTT. It specifies CASSIEPGQPQHF.